These 10 T cell receptor beta chains originate from one sample sequenced in a study of T cells after yellow fever vaccination. One entry per CDR3 protein, called by TCRdb with MiXCR from the 5' RACE reads. The data show approximately 550,000 distinct CDR3 sequences, roughly 12% seen once. Material: PBMCs, obtained on the day of the yellow fever booster vaccination. The receptor source for this set is a man aged 30-40 years who received the YFV17D yellow fever vaccine.

This clonotype occurred a few times. The rearrangement joins TRBV6-5 to TRBJ2-5; TRBD1 matches 8 bases. The CDR3 is 10 amino acids. The V segment lost 5 bases and the J segment 13 bases; nucleotides outside the gene matches: 3. The germline V gene has CDR1 MNHEY and CDR2 SVGAGI. Written as DNA, the CDR3 is TGTGCCAGCAGTGCCGGGACAGGGTACTTC. Its translation: CASSAGTGYF.

This clonotype was counted between two and nine times. The chain employs TRBV23-1 and TRBJ2-5; D might be TRBD2 (6 bases). TRBV23-1 is an ORF for which the function is uncertain. Trimming removed 6 bases at V and 2 bases at J, with 13 bases between. The CDR3 length is 14 residues. The chain's CDR3 is CASRISGAQETQYF. In DNA form, the CDR3 reads TGCGCCAGCAGAATTTCGGGAGCACAAGAGACCCAGTACTTC.

There are a few counts of this clonotype. This chain links TRBV12-3 or TRBV12-4 with TRBJ2-1; a possible D gene is TRBD2 (6 bases). V was pared by 7 bases and J by 0 bases, with 19 bases between. This CDR3 has 17 residues. CDR3 in amino acids: CASKPDNAGSSYNEQFF. The CDR3 bases are TGTGCCAGCAAGCCTGATAATGCCGGGAGCTCCTACAATGAGCAGTTCTTC.

This clonotype was observed many times. The rearrangement joins TRBV5-6 to TRBJ2-5, with D unclear. The germline V and J ends were trimmed by 2 bases and 2 bases, with 10 bases remaining between them. Germline assignment: CDR1 SGHDT and CDR2 YYEEEE. The CDR3 sequence is 14 residues long. CDR3 nucleotide sequence: TGTGCCAGCAGCTTCGGGCAGGTACAAGAGACCCAGTACTTC. Amino acid sequence: CASSFGQVQETQYF.

The chain uses TRBV7-2 and TRBJ2-6; D unclear. CDR1 is SGHTA and CDR2 is FQGNSA in the germline V gene. Trimming took 1 base from V and 4 from J, leaving 14 bases between them. The CDR3 sequence is 17 residues long. In nucleotides, the CDR3 is TGTGCCAGCAGCTTAGTGGCGGCCTCCGGAGGGGCCAACGTCCTGACTTTC. Protein: CASSLVAASGGANVLTF.

The table lists this clonotype with a few counts. The genes are TRBV20-1 and TRBJ2-5, with D tentatively TRBD2 (6 bases). Germline CDR1 and CDR2: DFQATT and SNEGSKA (reference sequence). This CDR3 contains 17 residues. Trimming stripped 4 bases from V and 0 bases from J, with 21 bases between. The CDR3 DNA reads TGCAGTGCTACACTCCCCGGGGGAATAGGTAACCAAGAGACCCAGTACTTC. This translates into CSATLPGGIGNQETQYF.

A few counts support this clonotype. The J gene is TRBJ2-3, the V gene TRBV27, with TRBD1 matching 7 bases. The CDR3 runs to 14 residues. Per the germline V gene, CDR1 is MNHEY and CDR2 is SMNVEV (reference sequence). Unmatched junction bases numbered 6, after V lost 9 bases and J lost 0 bases. The CDR3 DNA sequence: TGTGCCAGGAAGACAGGGACAAGCACAGATACGCAGTATTTT. It codes for CARKTGTSTDTQYF.

CDR3 protein: CASSFGGTNNEQFF. CDR3 nucleotide sequence: TGCGCCAGCAGCTTTGGCGGGACTAACAATGAGCAGTTCTTC. The chain links TRBV5-1 to TRBJ2-1, with TRBD2 identical over 7 bases. V gave up 2 bases and J gave up 5 bases; unmatched junction bases: 4. The CDR3 runs to 14 residues. Germline CDR1 and CDR2: SGHRS and YFSETQ.

This chain uses TRBV12-3 or TRBV12-4 with TRBJ2-7; tentatively, D is TRBD1 or TRBD2 (5 bases each). With 5 bases removed from V and 7 bases from J, the gap between germline ends came to 18 bases. The CDR3 has 14 amino acids. The DNA of the CDR3 is TGTGCCAGCAGTGGGGGACCCCCGGCGGCTGAGCAGTACTTC. Its protein product is CASSGGPPAAEQYF.

This rearrangement joins TRBV6-5 to TRBJ2-7, with D possibly TRBD1 on 6 matching bases. Trimming cost V 4 bases and J 4 bases, with 20 bases left between them. This CDR3 region has 16 residues. Germline loops: CDR1 MNHEY, CDR2 SVGAGI. The CDR3 coding sequence is TGTGCCAGCAGTTTCAGGACCGGACAGTCCCCTTACGAGCAGTACTTC. It encodes CASSFRTGQSPYEQYF.